The next 26 T cell receptor beta chains were all read from a single sample in a study of lymphopenia after photon versus proton radiotherapy. Profiling relied on immunoSEQ multiplex PCR, and the TCRdb table lists in-frame clones only, not all of them. The sample carries about 42,000 clones, about 80% recorded once. The sample in question was peripheral blood, obtained from a patient treated with proton-based radiotherapy. These receptors all come from a woman aged 70-85 years with pancreatic cancer.

J is TRBJ2-5 and V is TRBV28; 9 bases align to TRBD2. The CDR3 consists of 17 residues. Trimming cost V 5 bases and J 5 bases; bases outside gene matches: 15. The germline V gene has CDR1 MDHEN and CDR2 SYDVKM. The CDR3 sequence is CASSLPLGGRARETQYF. DNA for the CDR3: TGTGCCAGCAGTCTTCCCCTCGGCGGGAGGGCCCGGGAGACCCAGTACTTC.

This clone is deemed medium-sized. The chain employs TRBV19 and TRBJ1-1; no clear D gene. CDR1 is LNHDA, CDR2 SQIVND, per germline (reference sequence). The CDR3 runs 15 residues. Deletions cut 6 bases from V and 0 bases from J, with 14 bases between. CDR3 sequence (DNA): TGTGCCAGTAGCAAAGGTACACAGTTGAACACTGAAGCTTTCTTT. It specifies CASSKGTQLNTEAFF. Supplemented by reference TRBV19 and TRBJ1-1, the full variable domain reads DGGITQSPKYLFRKEGQNVTLSCEQNLNHDAMYWYRQDPGQGLRLIYYSQIVNDFQKGDIAEGYSVSREKKESFPLTVTSAQKNPTAFYLCASSKGTQLNTEAFFGQGTRLTVV.

The rearrangement joins TRBV10-2 to TRBJ2-7; the match to TRBD2 covers 8 bases. The CDR3 loop spans 16 amino acids. V dropped 3 bases and J dropped 1; count of bases not matched to a gene: 8. Looked up from germline, CDR1 is WSHSY and CDR2 is SAAADI. Written as DNA, the CDR3 is TGCGCCAGCAGTGACCCGTTAAGCGGGAGTTCCTACGAGCAGTACTTC. The encoded protein is CASSDPLSGSSYEQYF.

A word on this clone: This sample also contains other DNA sequences that code for the same CDR3. The V gene is TRBV28, the J gene TRBJ1-5; D unresolved. The length of the CDR3 is 13 residues. V shed 5 bases and J shed 4 bases, with 9 bases lying between them. Germline V lookup: CDR1 MDHEN, CDR2 SYDVKM. The DNA for the CDR3 is TGTGCCAGCAGTCTCAATGGGAATCAGCCCCAGCATTTT. It specifies CASSLNGNQPQHF.

The chain links TRBV14 to TRBJ2-2; 9 nucleotides agree with TRBD1. Germline CDR1 reads SGHDN; CDR2 reads FVKESK. The V segment lost 5 bases and the J segment 6 bases; nucleotides outside the gene matches: 7. The length of the CDR3 is 15 residues. CDR3 protein: CASSEGQGFAGELFF. The CDR3 region has the DNA TGTGCCAGCAGCGAGGGACAGGGTTTCGCCGGGGAGCTGTTTTTT. The complete variable domain, with remaining parts taken from reference TRBV14 and TRBJ2-2, reads EAGVTQFPSHSVIEKGQTVTLRCDPISGHDNLYWYRRVMGKEIKFLLHFVKESKQDESGMPNNRFLAERTGGTYSTLKVQPAELEDSGVYFCASSEGQGFAGELFFGEGSRLTVL.

This sequence joins TRBV19 and TRBJ2-6; the D gene could be TRBD1 or TRBD2 (6 bases each). CDR1 and CDR2 (germline): LNHDA, SQIVND (reference sequence). The CDR3 has 17 amino acids. The V end was cut by 3 bases, the J end by 2 bases, with 14 bases between. CDR3 protein: CASSIPPGGTGANVLTF. In DNA, the CDR3 is TGTGCCAGTAGTATTCCCCCCGGGGGCACTGGGGCCAACGTCCTGACTTTC. Looking up the rest from reference TRBV19 and TRBJ2-6 gives the full variable domain: DGGITQSPKYLFRKEGQNVTLSCEQNLNHDAMYWYRQDPGQGLRLIYYSQIVNDFQKGDIAEGYSVSREKKESFPLTVTSAQKNPTAFYLCASSIPPGGTGANVLTFGAGSRLTVL.

The chain joins TRBV5-8 to TRBJ1-6; TRBD1 might be the D (5 bases). V was trimmed by 2 bases and J by 9 bases, leaving 27 bases between them. This CDR3 spans 19 amino acids. CDR1 and CDR2 from the germline V gene are SGHTS and YDEGEE. The CDR3 protein is CASSFSPLWGSFLRSPLHF. The CDR3 DNA reads as TGTGCCAGCAGCTTTAGCCCTCTTTGGGGGTCTTTTTTGCGTTCACCCCTCCACTTT.

This rearrangement joins TRBV2 to TRBJ1-5, with 9 bases identical to TRBD1. The CDR3 has 13 amino acids. Trimming at V came to 7 bases and at J to 8 bases, leaving 6 bases not matched to a gene. Per germline, CDR1 SNHLY and CDR2 FYNNEI. CDR3 loop: CASKNRGQEPQHF. The CDR3 DNA follows: TGTGCCAGCAAAAACAGGGGGCAGGAGCCCCAGCATTTT.

The chain links TRBV4-3 to TRBJ2-7; D gene unclear. The CDR3 contains 11 residues. CDR1 and CDR2 (germline): LGHNA, YSLEER. Trimming removed 3 bases at V and 6 bases at J, with 6 bases between. The CDR3 DNA reads as TGCGCCAGCAGCCACCAGATCGAGCAGTACTTC. It translates to CASSHQIEQYF.

The gene calls are TRBV28 and TRBJ1-3; perhaps TRBD1 as D (5 bases). V was pared by 6 bases and J by 0 bases, with 9 bases between. Germline CDR1 reads MDHEN; CDR2 reads SYDVKM. This CDR3 spans 14 amino acids. The CDR3 coding sequence is TGTGCCAGCAGATCCGGGGGCTCTGGAAACACCATATATTTT. Translating gives CASRSGGSGNTIYF.

The genes are TRBV6-6 and TRBJ2-5; no clear D. The J call may be faulty, since TRBJ2-7 better matches the DNA end. The CDR3 is made up of 15 amino acids. The germline CDR1 and CDR2 sequences are MNHNY and SVGAGI (reference sequence). CDR3 residues: CASSYPGPEAYEQYF. CDR3 sequence (DNA): TGTGCCAGCAGTTACCCCGGCCCTGAAGCCTACGAGCAGTACTTC.

CDR3 amino acids: CASSSHSGNTIYF. CDR3 sequence (DNA): TGTGCCAGCAGCTCACACTCTGGAAACACCATATATTTT. J is TRBJ1-3 and V is TRBV7-9; D remains unclear. This CDR3 region has 13 residues. Germline V lookup: CDR1 SEHNR, CDR2 FQNEAQ (reference sequence). Trimming cost V 4 bases and J 0 bases, with 4 bases left between them.

This clone has just one count. The rearrangement links TRBV28 to TRBJ2-3, with D possibly being TRBD1 (6 bases). The V gene's germline CDR1 is MDHEN and CDR2 SYDVKM. There are 11 residues in the CDR3. V was cut by 7 bases and J by 6 bases, with 8 bases left in between. Here the CDR3 DNA reads TGTGCCAGCATTCAGGGGGATACGCAGTATTTT. Amino acids: CASIQGDTQYF.

The rearrangement joins TRBV6-6 to TRBJ2-7; weak D call: TRBD2 (5 bases). Trimming left V 6 bases short and J 3 bases short, with 9 bases between. In germline, CDR1 is MNHNY, CDR2 SVGAGI (reference sequence). The CDR3 sequence is 12 residues long. The CDR3 sequence is CASRDSNYEQYF. The CDR3 DNA reads TGTGCCAGCAGGGACTCGAACTACGAGCAGTACTTC.

V is TRBV29-1 and J is TRBJ2-7; 7 bases are a match to TRBD1. Germline V lookup: CDR1 SQVTM, CDR2 ANQGSEA. The CDR3 has 12 residues. V lost 8 bases to trimming and J lost 3 bases; unmatched junction nucleotides: 7. Written as DNA, the CDR3 is TGCAGCACGGGGCAGGGGGACTACGAGCAGTACTTC. Translated, it gives CSTGQGDYEQYF.

In this sample, this clone turned up once. The chain is built from TRBV28 and TRBJ1-2; D is perhaps TRBD1 (6 bases). Germline V CDR1 and CDR2: MDHEN, SYDVKM. V lost 5 bases, J lost 7 bases, and 14 bases lay in between. The CDR3 consists of 13 residues. This CDR3 is CASSLDRLRGYTF. CDR3 in DNA: TGTGCCAGCAGTCTCGACAGGCTGCGTGGCTACACCTTC.

This clone was counted once. The V gene is TRBV11-2, the J gene TRBJ2-3; the D gene is possibly TRBD2 (6 bases). Deletions cut 5 bases from V and 6 bases from J, with 18 bases between. This CDR3 contains 15 residues. Germline CDR1 and CDR2: SGHAT and FQNNGV. CDR3 DNA sequence: TGTGCCAGCAGCCCCCGTGTCGGGAGAGGGGATACGCAGTATTTT. It yields the protein CASSPRVGRGDTQYF. Variable domain in full (rest from reference TRBV11-2 and TRBJ2-3): EAGVAQSPRYKIIEKRQSVAFWCNPISGHATLYWYQQILGQGPKLLIQFQNNGVVDDSQLPKDRFSAERLKGVDSTLKIQPAKLEDSAVYLCASSPRVGRGDTQYFGPGTRLTVL.

The chain couples TRBV6-6 to TRBJ2-7; 14 bases fit TRBD2. The junction had 5 bases not matched to a gene; V was cut back by 3 bases and J by 7 bases. Germline V gives CDR1 MNHNY, CDR2 SVGAGI (reference sequence). CDR3 length equals 15 residues. CDR3 sequence: CASSYGLAGGEEQYF. DNA of the CDR3: TGTGCCAGCAGTTATGGACTAGCGGGAGGAGAAGAGCAGTACTTC.

The rearrangement links TRBV4-1 to TRBJ2-7; TRBD2 matches 12 bases. Germline CDR1 MGHRA, CDR2 YSYEKL. This CDR3 has 17 residues. Losses at the gene ends were 1 base for V and 5 bases for J; bases not matched to a gene: 9. The CDR3 nucleotides read TGCGCCAGCAGCCAAGTTGGGCTGACTAGCGGGAGCAACGAGCAGTACTTC. As protein: CASSQVGLTSGSNEQYF.

This clone has just a few counts. The gene calls are TRBV7-6 and TRBJ1-1, with D unclear. Germline values: CDR1 SGHVS, CDR2 FNYEAQ. The CDR3 consists of 14 residues. V lost 3 bases to trimming and J lost 2 bases, with 10 bases between them. CDR3 coding DNA: TGTGCCAGCAGCTTGGACCGGATCAACACTGAAGCTTTCTTT. Translating gives CASSLDRINTEAFF.

The chain couples TRBV19 to TRBJ1-4; D unresolved. This CDR3 region has 16 residues. CDR1 LNHDA and CDR2 SQIVND come from the germline V gene (reference sequence). Trimming shortened V by 6 bases and J by 5 bases, and 19 bases separated the two germline ends. The CDR3 DNA sequence: TGTGCCAGTAGGCCTACTAGGGCCAGCGCCAATGAAAAACTGTTTTTT. Translated: CASRPTRASANEKLFF.

The chain combines TRBV2 with TRBJ2-3, with TRBD2 matching over 7 bases. Germline CDR1 reads SNHLY; CDR2 reads FYNNEI. The V gene end was trimmed by 0 bases and the J gene end by 3 bases; junction bases not matched to a gene: 0. The CDR3 covers 14 residues. CDR3 bases: TGTGCCAGCAGTGAAGCGGGAGGGACAGATACGCAGTATTTT. The encoded protein is CASSEAGGTDTQYF.

The rearrangement links TRBV6-1 to TRBJ1-2, with a possible D match to TRBD1 (5 bases). The V end lost 3 bases, the J end lost 8 bases, and 13 bases lay between the germline ends. The CDR3 contains 13 residues. In germline, CDR1 is MNHNS, CDR2 SASEGT. CDR3 DNA sequence: TGTGCCAGCAGTGACAGGGCGTCGTTCGGCTACACCTTC. Its protein is CASSDRASFGYTF.

This rearrangement joins TRBV2 to TRBJ2-3, with 11 bases identical to TRBD2. CDR1 and CDR2 from the germline V gene are SNHLY and FYNNEI. There are 16 residues in the CDR3. V dropped 6 bases and J dropped 3; count of bases not matched to a gene: 8. CDR3 residues: CASRRSGRAGTDTQYF. The CDR3 bases are TGTGCCAGCAGACGTAGCGGGAGGGCCGGGACAGATACGCAGTATTTT.

The chain recombines TRBV9 with TRBJ2-7; D could derive from TRBD1 or TRBD2 (6 bases each). Trimming shortened V by 3 bases and J by 1 base, and 23 bases separated the two germline ends. Germline V gene sequence: CDR1 SGDLS, CDR2 YYNGEE. This CDR3 has 18 residues. The CDR3 sequence: CASSEGGRRTGRSYEQYF. CDR3 bases: TGTGCCAGCAGCGAGGGGGGACGGCGGACGGGGAGATCCTACGAGCAGTACTTC.

This chain links TRBV7-6 with TRBJ1-3, with unresolved D. The CDR3 runs to 15 residues. V was shortened by 5 bases and J by 0 bases, with 11 bases between the two germline ends. CDR1 SGHVS and CDR2 FNYEAQ come from the germline V gene. CDR3 amino acids: CASSTRRASGNTIYF. The CDR3 DNA reads as TGTGCCAGCAGCACCCGACGGGCCTCTGGAAACACCATATATTTT. Complete variable domain (other parts from reference TRBV7-6 and TRBJ1-3): GAGVSQSPRYKVTKRGQDVALRCDPISGHVSLYWYRQALGQGPEFLTYFNYEAQQDKSGLPNDRFSAERPEGSISTLTIQRTEQRDSAMYRCASSTRRASGNTIYFGEGSWLTVV.